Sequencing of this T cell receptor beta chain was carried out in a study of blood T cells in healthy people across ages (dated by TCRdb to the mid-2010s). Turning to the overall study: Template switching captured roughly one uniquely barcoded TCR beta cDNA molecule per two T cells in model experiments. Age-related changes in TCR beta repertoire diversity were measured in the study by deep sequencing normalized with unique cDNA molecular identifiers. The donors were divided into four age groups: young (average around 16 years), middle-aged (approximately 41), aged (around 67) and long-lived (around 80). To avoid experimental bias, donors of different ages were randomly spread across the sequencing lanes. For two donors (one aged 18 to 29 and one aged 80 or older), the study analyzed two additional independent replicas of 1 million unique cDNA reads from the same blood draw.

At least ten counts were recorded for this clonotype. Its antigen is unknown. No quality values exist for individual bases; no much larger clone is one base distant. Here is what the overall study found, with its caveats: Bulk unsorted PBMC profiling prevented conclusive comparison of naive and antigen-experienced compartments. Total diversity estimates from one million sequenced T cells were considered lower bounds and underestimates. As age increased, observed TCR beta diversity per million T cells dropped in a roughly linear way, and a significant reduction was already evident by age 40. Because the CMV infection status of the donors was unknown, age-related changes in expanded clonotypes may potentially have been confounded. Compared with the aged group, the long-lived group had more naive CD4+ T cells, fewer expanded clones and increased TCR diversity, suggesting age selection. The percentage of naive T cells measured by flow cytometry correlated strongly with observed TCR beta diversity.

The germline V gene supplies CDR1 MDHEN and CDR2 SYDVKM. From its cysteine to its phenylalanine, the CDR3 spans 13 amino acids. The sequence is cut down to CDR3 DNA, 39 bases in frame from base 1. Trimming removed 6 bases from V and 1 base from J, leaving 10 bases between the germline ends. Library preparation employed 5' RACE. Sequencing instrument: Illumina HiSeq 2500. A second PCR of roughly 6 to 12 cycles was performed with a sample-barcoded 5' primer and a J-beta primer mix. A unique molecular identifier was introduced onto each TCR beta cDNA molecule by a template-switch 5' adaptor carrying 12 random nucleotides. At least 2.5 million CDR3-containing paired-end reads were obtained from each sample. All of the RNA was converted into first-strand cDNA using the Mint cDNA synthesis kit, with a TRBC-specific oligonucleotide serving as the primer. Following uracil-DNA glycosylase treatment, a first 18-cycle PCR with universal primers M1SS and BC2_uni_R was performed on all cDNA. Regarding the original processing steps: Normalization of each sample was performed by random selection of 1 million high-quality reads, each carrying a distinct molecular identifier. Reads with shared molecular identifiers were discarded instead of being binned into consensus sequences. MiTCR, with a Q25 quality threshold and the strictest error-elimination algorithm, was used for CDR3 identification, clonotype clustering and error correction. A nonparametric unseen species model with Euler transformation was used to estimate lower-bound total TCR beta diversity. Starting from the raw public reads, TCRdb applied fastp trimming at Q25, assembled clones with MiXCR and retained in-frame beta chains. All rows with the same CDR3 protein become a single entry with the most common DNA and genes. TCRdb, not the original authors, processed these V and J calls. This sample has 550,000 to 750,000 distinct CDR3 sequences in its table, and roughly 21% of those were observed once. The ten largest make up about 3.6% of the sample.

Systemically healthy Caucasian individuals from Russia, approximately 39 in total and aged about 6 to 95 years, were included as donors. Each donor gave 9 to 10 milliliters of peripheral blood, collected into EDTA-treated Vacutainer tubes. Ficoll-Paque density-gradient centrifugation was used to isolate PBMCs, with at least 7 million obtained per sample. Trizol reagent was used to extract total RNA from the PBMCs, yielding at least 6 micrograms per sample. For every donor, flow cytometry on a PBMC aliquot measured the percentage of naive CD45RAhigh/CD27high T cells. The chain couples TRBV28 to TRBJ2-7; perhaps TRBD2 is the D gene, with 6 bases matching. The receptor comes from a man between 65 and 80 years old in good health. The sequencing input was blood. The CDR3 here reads CASSSGLSYEQYF. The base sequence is TGTGCCAGCAGCTCGGGACTGTCCTACGAGCAGTACTTC.